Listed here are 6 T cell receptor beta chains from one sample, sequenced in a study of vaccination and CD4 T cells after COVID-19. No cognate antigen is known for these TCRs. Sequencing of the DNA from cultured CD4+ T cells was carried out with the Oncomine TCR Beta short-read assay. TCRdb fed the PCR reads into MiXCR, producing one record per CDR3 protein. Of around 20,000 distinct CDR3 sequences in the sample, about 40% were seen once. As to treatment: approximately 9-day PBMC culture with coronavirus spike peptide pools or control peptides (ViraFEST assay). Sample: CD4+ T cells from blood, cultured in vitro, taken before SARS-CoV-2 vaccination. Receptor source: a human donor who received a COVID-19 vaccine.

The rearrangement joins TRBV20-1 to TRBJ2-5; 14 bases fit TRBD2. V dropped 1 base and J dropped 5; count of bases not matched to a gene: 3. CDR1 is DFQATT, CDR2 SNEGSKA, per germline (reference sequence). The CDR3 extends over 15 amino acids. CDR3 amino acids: CSARGLAGGRETQYF. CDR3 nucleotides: TGCAGTGCTAGAGGACTAGCGGGGGGGAGGGAGACCCAGTACTTC.

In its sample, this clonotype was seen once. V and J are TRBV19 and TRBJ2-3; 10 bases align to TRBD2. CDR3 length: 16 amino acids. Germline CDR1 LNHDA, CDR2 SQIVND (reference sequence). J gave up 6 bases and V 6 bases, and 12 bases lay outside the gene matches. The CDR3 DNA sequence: TGTGCCAGTAGCCGGGACGTAGCGGGGGGTTACGATACGCAGTATTTT. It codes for CASSRDVAGGYDTQYF.

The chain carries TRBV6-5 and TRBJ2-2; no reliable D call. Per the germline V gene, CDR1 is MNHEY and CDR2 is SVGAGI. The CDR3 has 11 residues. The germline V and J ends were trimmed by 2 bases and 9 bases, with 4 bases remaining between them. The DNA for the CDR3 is TGTGCCAGCAGTTACGTGAGGGAGCTGTTTTTT. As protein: CASSYVRELFF.

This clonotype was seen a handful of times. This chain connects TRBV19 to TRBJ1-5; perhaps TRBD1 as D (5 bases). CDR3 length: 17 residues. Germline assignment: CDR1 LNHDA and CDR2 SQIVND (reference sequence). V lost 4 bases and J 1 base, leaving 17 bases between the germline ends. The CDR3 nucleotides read TGTGCCAGTAGTACCTTAGGGCAGGGTAGGAGCAATCAGCCCCAGCATTTT. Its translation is CASSTLGQGRSNQPQHF.

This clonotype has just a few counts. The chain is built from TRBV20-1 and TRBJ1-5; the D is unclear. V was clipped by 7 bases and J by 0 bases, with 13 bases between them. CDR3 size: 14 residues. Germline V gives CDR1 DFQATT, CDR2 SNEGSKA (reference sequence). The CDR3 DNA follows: TGCAGTGTCGGAAAGTCAGGTAGCAATCAGCCCCAGCATTTT. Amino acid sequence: CSVGKSGSNQPQHF.

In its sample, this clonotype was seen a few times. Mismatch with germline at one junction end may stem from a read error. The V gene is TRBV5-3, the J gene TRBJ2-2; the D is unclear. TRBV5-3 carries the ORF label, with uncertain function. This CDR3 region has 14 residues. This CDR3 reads CASSLNLNTGELFF. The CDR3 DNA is TGTGCCAGCAGCTTGAATTTGAACACCGGGGAGCTGTTTTTT.